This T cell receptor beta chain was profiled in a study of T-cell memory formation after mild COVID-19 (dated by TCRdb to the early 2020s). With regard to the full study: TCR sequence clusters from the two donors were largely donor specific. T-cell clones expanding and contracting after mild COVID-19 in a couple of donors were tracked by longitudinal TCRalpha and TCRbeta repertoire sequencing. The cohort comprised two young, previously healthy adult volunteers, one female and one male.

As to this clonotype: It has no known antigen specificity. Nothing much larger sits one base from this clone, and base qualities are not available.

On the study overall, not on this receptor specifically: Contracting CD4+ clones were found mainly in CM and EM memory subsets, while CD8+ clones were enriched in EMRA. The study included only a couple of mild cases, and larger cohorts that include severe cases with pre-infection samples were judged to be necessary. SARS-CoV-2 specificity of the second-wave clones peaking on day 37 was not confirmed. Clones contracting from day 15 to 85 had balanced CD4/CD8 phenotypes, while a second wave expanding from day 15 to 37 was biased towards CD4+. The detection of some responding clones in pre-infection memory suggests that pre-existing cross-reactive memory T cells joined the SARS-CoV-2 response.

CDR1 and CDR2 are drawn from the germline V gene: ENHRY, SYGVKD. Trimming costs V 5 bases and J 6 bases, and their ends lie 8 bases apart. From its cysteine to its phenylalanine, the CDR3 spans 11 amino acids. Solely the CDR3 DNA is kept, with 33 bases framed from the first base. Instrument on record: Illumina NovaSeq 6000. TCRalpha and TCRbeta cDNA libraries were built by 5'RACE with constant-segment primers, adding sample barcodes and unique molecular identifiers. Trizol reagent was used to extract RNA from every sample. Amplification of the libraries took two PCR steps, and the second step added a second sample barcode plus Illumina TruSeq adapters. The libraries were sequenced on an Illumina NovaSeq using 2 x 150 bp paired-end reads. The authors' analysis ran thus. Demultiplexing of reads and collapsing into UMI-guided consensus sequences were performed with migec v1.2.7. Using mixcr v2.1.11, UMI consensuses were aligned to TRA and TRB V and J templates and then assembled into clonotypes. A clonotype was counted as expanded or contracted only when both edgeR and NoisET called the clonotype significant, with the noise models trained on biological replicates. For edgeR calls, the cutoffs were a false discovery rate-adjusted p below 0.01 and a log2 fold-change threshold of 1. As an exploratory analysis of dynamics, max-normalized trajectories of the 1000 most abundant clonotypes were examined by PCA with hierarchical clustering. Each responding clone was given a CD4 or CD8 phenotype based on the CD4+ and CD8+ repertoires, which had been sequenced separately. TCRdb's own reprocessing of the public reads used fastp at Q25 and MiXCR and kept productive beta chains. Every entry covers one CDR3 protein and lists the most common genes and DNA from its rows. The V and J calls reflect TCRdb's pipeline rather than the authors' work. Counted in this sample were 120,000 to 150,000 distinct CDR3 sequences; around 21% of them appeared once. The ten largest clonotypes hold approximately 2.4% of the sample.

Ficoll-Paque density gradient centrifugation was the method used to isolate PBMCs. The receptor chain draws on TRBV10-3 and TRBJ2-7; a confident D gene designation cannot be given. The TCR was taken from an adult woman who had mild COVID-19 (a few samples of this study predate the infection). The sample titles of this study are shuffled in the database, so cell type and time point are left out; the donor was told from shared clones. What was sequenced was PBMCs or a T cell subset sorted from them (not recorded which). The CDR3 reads CAISPKTEQYF. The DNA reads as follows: TGTGCCATCAGTCCTAAGACCGAGCAGTACTTC.